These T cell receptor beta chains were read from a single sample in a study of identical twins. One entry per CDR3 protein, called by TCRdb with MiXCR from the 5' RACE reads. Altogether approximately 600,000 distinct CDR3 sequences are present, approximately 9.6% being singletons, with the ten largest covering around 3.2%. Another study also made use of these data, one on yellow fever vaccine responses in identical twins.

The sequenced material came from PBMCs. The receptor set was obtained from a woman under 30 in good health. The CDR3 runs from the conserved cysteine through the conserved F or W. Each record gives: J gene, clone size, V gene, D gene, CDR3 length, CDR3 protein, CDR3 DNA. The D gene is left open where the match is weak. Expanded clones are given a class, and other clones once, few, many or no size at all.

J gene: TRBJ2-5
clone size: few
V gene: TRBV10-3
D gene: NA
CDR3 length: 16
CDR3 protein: CAISETTPTGRETQYF
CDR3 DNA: TGTGCCATCAGTGAAACCACCCCAACAGGGCGGGAGACCCAGTACTTC

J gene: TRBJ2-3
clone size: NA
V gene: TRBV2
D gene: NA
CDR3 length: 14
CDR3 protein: CASSDVFSTDTQYF
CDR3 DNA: TGTGCCAGCAGTGACGTATTTAGCACAGATACGCAGTATTTT

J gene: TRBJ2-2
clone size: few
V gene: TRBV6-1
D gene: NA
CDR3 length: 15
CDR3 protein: CASSEGQGRPGELFF
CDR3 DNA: TGTGCCAGCAGTGAAGGGCAGGGGCGGCCCGGGGAGCTGTTTTTT

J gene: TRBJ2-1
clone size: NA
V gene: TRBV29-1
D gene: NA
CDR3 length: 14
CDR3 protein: CSVEPRDKLNEQFF
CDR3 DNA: TGCAGCGTAGAACCCCGGGACAAGCTCAATGAGCAGTTCTTC

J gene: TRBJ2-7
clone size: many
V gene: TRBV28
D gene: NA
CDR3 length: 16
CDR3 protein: CASGLVEASWTYEQYF
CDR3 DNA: TGTGCCAGCGGCCTTGTGGAGGCCAGCTGGACCTACGAGCAGTACTTC

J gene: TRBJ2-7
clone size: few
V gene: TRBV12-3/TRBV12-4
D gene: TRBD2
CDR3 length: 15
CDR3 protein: CASRPSGRPSYEQYF
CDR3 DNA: TGTGCCAGCAGACCTAGCGGGAGGCCTTCCTACGAGCAGTACTTC

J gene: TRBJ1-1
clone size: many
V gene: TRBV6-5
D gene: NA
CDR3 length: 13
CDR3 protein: CASSYRGNTEAFF
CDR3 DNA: TGTGCCAGCAGTTATCGTGGGAACACTGAAGCTTTCTTT

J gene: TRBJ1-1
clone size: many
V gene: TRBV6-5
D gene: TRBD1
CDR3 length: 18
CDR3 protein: CASVDRRGPSPKNTEAFF
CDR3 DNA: TGTGCCAGCGTGGACAGGAGGGGCCCCTCCCCCAAGAACACTGAAGCTTTCTTT

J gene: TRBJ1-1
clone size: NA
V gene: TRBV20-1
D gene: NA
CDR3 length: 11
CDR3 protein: CSARPPGFGFF
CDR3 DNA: TGCAGTGCTAGGCCCCCTGGGTTTGGTTTCTTT

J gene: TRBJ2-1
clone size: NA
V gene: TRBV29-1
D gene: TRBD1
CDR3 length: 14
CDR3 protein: CSAAGTGLNNEQFF
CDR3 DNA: TGCAGCGCCGCCGGGACAGGGTTAAACAATGAGCAGTTCTTC